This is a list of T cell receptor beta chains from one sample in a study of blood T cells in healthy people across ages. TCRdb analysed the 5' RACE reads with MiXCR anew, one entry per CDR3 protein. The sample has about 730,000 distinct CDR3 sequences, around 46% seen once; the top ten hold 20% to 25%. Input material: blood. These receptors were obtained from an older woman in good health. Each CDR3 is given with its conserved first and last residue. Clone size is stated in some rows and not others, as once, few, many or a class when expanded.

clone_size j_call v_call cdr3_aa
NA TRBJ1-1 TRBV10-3 CAISELGQGQVTNTEAFF
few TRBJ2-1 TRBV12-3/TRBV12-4 CASRLQETQEQFF
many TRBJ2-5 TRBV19 CASSTGTVQETQYF
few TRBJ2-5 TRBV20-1 CSASVMGQGAREQYF
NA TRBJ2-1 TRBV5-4 CASGFSLAGDEQFF
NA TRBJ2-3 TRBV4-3 CASSRGPPTGAADTQYF
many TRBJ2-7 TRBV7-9 CASSTSHSAYEQYF
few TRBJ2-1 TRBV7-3 CASSKTSGKYNEQFF
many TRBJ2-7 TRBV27 CASSLGTGGPYEQYF
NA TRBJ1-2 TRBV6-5 CASSYTGVHGGYTF
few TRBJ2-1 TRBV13 CASSLGEGYEQFF
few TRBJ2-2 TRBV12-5 CASGTGVTGELFF
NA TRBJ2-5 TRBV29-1 CSVEALNGNEQYF
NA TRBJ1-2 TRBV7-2 CASSLARTGAKANYGYTF
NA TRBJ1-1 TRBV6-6 CASRGRGEAFF
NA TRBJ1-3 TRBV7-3 CASSHGTGGNTIYF
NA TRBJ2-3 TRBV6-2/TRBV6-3 CASSTGLASRGTQYF
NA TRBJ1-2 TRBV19 CATDDPNYGYTF
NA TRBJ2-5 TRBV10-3 CAISEGPDQETQYF
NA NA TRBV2 CASTLSRSKAGEQYF
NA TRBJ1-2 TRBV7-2 CASSLAVTGFYGYTF
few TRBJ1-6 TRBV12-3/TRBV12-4 CASSQSPPPLHF
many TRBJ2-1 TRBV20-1 CSARMTSGYNEQFF
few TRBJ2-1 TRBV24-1 CATSDSGSGGLISYNEQFF
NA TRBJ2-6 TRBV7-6 CASSLVLSSGANVLTF
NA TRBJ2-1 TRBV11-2 CASSPRSPYNEQFF
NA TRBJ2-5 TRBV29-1 CSVVGTGGETQYF
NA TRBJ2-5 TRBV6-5 CASSYSNTGAGETQYF
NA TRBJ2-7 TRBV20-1 CSARGTYGEQYF
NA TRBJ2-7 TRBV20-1 CSAPPGRVAYEQYF
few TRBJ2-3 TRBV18 CASSPQTGGQGDTQYF
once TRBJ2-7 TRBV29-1 CSVEGLRDGDYYEQYF
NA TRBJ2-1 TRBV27 CASSFGGTHIYNEQFF
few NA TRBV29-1 CSVEVRTGTDEQYF
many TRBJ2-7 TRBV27 CASRQGHGEQYF